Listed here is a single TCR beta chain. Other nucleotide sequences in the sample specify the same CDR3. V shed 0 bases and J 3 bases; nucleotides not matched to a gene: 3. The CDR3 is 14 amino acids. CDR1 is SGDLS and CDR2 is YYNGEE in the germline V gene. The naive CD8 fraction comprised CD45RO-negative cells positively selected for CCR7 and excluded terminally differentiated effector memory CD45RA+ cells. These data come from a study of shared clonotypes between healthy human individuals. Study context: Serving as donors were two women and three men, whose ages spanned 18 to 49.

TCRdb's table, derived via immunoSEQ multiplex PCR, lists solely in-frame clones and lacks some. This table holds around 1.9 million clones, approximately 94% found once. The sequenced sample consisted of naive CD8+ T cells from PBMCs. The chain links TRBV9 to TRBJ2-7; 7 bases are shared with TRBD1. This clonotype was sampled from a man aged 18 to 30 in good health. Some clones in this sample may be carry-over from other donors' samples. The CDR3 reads CASSVGTGLYEQYF. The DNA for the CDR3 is TGTGCCAGCAGCGTAGGGACAGGACTCTACGAGCAGTACTTC.